These T cell receptor beta chains were read from a single sample in a study of monozygotic twins with inflammatory bowel disease. Each CDR3 protein gets one entry in TCRdb, which reprocessed the 5' RACE reads and gives no DNA. The repertoire shows approximately 330,000 distinct CDR3 sequences; the top ten hold 2% to 2.5%. The sequenced sample consisted of blood. These receptors were obtained from a human donor with ulcerative colitis or Crohn's disease, or a healthy co-twin of an affected twin (not recorded which). The CDR3 runs from the conserved cysteine through the conserved F or W. Each record gives: CDR3 length, J gene, V gene, CDR3 protein.

CDR3 length: 14; J gene: TRBJ2-7; V gene: TRBV6-5; CDR3 protein: CASSYYRGSYEQYF
CDR3 length: 14; J gene: TRBJ1-3; V gene: TRBV12-3/TRBV12-4; CDR3 protein: CASSPRDSRNTIYF
CDR3 length: 12; J gene: TRBJ1-2; V gene: TRBV7-9; CDR3 protein: CADRVEDYGYTF
CDR3 length: 15; J gene: TRBJ2-3; V gene: TRBV20-1; CDR3 protein: CSARIREGGGDTQYF
CDR3 length: 15; J gene: TRBJ1-6; V gene: TRBV20-1; CDR3 protein: CSAREFRGVGSPLHF
CDR3 length: 15; J gene: TRBJ2-7; V gene: TRBV20-1; CDR3 protein: CSATNTPIERGEQYF
CDR3 length: 13; J gene: TRBJ1-2; V gene: TRBV29-1; CDR3 protein: CSVGDTVNYGYTF
CDR3 length: 15; J gene: TRBJ1-5; V gene: TRBV6-1; CDR3 protein: CASSRSWYGNQPQHF
CDR3 length: 12; J gene: TRBJ1-1; V gene: TRBV7-9; CDR3 protein: CASSLAGEEAFF
CDR3 length: 13; J gene: TRBJ2-3; V gene: TRBV20-1; CDR3 protein: CSAGRGSRDTQYF
CDR3 length: 14; J gene: TRBJ1-2; V gene: TRBV6-6; CDR3 protein: CASVVLPGGKGYTF
CDR3 length: 16; J gene: TRBJ2-3; V gene: TRBV27; CDR3 protein: CASSFNRGALTDTQYF
CDR3 length: 12; J gene: TRBJ2-1; V gene: TRBV5-1; CDR3 protein: CASSLEQLEQFF
CDR3 length: 14; J gene: TRBJ1-5; V gene: TRBV6-1; CDR3 protein: CASSQGGSNQPQHF
CDR3 length: 12; J gene: TRBJ2-3; V gene: TRBV6-2/TRBV6-3; CDR3 protein: CASSMRPDTQYF
CDR3 length: 14; J gene: TRBJ2-1; V gene: TRBV30; CDR3 protein: CAWSVRGGTNEQFF
CDR3 length: 12; J gene: TRBJ2-5; V gene: TRBV6-2/TRBV6-3; CDR3 protein: CASSYPQETQYF
CDR3 length: 17; J gene: TRBJ2-1; V gene: TRBV12-3/TRBV12-4; CDR3 protein: CASSKTASGGTYNEQFF
CDR3 length: 13; J gene: TRBJ2-1; V gene: TRBV5-4; CDR3 protein: CASRSLQGGEQFF
CDR3 length: 16; J gene: TRBJ2-1; V gene: TRBV28; CDR3 protein: CAYASSRTSLITEQFF
CDR3 length: 14; J gene: TRBJ1-5; V gene: TRBV6-1; CDR3 protein: CAAGVPGVAQPQHF
CDR3 length: 14; J gene: TRBJ2-3; V gene: TRBV5-1; CDR3 protein: CASSPWTTTDTQYF
CDR3 length: 16; J gene: TRBJ1-1; V gene: TRBV7-2; CDR3 protein: CASSFRGRGRDTEAFF
CDR3 length: 15; J gene: TRBJ1-3; V gene: TRBV30; CDR3 protein: CAWWTGRFSGNTIYF
CDR3 length: 13; J gene: TRBJ1-1; V gene: TRBV7-6; CDR3 protein: CASSISQGTEAFF
CDR3 length: 18; J gene: TRBJ2-1; V gene: TRBV5-1; CDR3 protein: CASSSWTSGLSSYNEQFF
CDR3 length: 14; J gene: TRBJ1-1; V gene: TRBV3-1; CDR3 protein: CASSPTVMNTEAFF
CDR3 length: 13; J gene: TRBJ1-1; V gene: TRBV6-5; CDR3 protein: CASSINKNTEAFF
CDR3 length: 14; J gene: TRBJ1-1; V gene: TRBV30; CDR3 protein: CAWSEGSTDTEAFF
CDR3 length: 15; J gene: TRBJ2-1; V gene: TRBV7-9; CDR3 protein: CASSLTSGPNNEQFF
CDR3 length: 14; J gene: TRBJ2-7; V gene: TRBV4-3; CDR3 protein: CASSQEWSSYEQYF
CDR3 length: 13; J gene: TRBJ1-5; V gene: TRBV27; CDR3 protein: CASSPGLAQPQHF
CDR3 length: 12; J gene: TRBJ2-7; V gene: TRBV11-2; CDR3 protein: CASSWMRYEQYF
CDR3 length: 16; J gene: TRBJ2-5; V gene: TRBV14; CDR3 protein: CASSPPARGGRKTQYF
CDR3 length: 16; J gene: TRBJ2-2; V gene: TRBV5-1; CDR3 protein: CASSLVGAEYTGELFF
CDR3 length: 16; J gene: TRBJ1-2; V gene: TRBV6-1; CDR3 protein: CASKNEGTAVGYGYTF
CDR3 length: 14; J gene: TRBJ1-1; V gene: TRBV12-3/TRBV12-4; CDR3 protein: CASRWGQRNTEAFF
CDR3 length: 16; J gene: TRBJ2-3; V gene: TRBV24-1; CDR3 protein: CATSDLPGVKTDTQYF
CDR3 length: 15; J gene: TRBJ2-3; V gene: TRBV5-1; CDR3 protein: CASSGGLAGTDTQYF
CDR3 length: 13; J gene: TRBJ1-2; V gene: TRBV3-1; CDR3 protein: CASSLLTDYGYTF
CDR3 length: 12; J gene: TRBJ2-1; V gene: TRBV5-1; CDR3 protein: CASSLAEGEQFF
CDR3 length: 11; J gene: TRBJ2-5; V gene: TRBV20-1; CDR3 protein: CSVTSVETQYF
CDR3 length: 16; J gene: TRBJ2-2; V gene: TRBV20-1; CDR3 protein: CSAHRRVAGATGELFF
CDR3 length: 14; J gene: TRBJ2-7; V gene: TRBV19; CDR3 protein: CASSRTSGLYEQYF
CDR3 length: 15; J gene: TRBJ2-7; V gene: TRBV3-1; CDR3 protein: CASSLRGRPSYEQYF
CDR3 length: 13; J gene: TRBJ1-2; V gene: TRBV28; CDR3 protein: CASSLPGLKAPLF
CDR3 length: 15; J gene: TRBJ2-1; V gene: TRBV20-1; CDR3 protein: CSATGPLSSYNEQFF
CDR3 length: 13; J gene: TRBJ2-5; V gene: TRBV7-9; CDR3 protein: CASSLAHRETQYF
CDR3 length: 13; J gene: TRBJ2-1; V gene: TRBV23-1; CDR3 protein: CASSWGAVNEQFF
CDR3 length: 18; J gene: TRBJ2-1; V gene: TRBV11-1; CDR3 protein: CASSDNPSSGSRYNEQFF